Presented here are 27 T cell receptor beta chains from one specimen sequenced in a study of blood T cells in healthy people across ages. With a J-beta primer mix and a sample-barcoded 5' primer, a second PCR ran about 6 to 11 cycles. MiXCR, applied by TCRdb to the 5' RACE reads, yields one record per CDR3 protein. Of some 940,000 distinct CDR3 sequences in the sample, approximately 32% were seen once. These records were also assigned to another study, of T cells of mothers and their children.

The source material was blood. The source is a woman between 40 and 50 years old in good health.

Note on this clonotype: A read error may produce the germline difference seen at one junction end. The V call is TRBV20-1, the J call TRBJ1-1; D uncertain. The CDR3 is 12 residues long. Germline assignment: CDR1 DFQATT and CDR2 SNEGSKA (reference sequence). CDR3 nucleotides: TGCAGTGCTAAAAAGAGCGGCACTGAAGCCTTCTTT. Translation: CSAKKSGTEAFF.

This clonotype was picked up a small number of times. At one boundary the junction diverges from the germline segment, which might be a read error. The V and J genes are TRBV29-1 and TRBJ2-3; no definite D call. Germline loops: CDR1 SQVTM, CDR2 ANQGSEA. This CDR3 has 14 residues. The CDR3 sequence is CSGMKRVLPDMQYF. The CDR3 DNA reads TGCAGCGGTATGAAGCGAGTCCTCCCAGATATGCAGTATTTT.

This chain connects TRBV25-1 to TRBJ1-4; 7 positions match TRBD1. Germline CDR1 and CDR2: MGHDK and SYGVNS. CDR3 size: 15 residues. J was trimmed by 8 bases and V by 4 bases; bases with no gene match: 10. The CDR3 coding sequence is TGTGCCAGCAGTGCCAACACAGGGGAGGTCGAAAAACTGTTTTTT. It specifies CASSANTGEVEKLFF.

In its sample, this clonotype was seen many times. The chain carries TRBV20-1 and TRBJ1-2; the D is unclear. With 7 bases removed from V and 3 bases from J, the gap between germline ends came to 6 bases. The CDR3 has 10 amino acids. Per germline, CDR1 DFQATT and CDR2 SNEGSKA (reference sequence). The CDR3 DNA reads TGCAGTGGGAGGGACTATGGCTACACCTTC. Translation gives CSGRDYGYTF.

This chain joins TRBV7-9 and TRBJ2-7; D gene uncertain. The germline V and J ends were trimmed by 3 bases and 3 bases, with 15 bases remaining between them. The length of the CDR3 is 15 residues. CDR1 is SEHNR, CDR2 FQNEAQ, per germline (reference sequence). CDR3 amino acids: CASSFLGSNSYEQYF. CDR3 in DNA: TGTGCCAGCAGCTTCCTCGGATCCAACAGCTACGAGCAGTACTTC.

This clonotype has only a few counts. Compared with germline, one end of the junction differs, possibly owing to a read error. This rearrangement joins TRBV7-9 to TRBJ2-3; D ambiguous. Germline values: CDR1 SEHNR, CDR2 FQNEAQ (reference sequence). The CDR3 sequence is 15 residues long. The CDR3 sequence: CASSKGTVSTDTQYF. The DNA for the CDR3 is TGTGCCAGCAGCAAAGGCACGGTTAGCACGGATACGCAGTATTTT.

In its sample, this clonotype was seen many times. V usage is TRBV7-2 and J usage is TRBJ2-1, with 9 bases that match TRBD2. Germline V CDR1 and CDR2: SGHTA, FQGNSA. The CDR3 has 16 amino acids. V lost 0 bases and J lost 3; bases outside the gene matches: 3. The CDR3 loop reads CASSLALAGSYNEQFF. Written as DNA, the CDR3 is TGTGCCAGCAGCTTAGCCCTAGCGGGGAGCTACAATGAGCAGTTCTTC. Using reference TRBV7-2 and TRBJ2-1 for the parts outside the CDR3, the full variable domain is GAGVSQSPSNKVTEKGKDVELRCDPISGHTALYWYRQSLGQGLEFLIYFQGNSAPDKSGLPSDRFSAERTGGSVSTLTIQRTQQEDSAVYLCASSLALAGSYNEQFFGPGTRLTVL.

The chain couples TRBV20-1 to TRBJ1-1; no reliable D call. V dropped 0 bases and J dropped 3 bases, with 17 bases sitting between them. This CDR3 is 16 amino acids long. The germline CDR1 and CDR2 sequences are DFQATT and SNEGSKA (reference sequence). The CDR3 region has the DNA TGCAGTGCTAGAGATCAGGCAGCGTCATGGGACACTGAAGCTTTCTTT. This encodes CSARDQAASWDTEAFF.

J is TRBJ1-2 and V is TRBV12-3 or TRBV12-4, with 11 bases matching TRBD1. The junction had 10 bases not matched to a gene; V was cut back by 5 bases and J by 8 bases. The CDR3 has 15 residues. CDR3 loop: CASSGGGTGGRGYTF. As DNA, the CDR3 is TGTGCCAGCAGTGGGGGGGGGACAGGGGGACGCGGCTACACCTTC.

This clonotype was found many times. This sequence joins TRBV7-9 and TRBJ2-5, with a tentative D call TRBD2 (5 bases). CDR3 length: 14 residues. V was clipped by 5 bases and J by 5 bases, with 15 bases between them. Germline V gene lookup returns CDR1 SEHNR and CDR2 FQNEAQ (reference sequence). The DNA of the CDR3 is TGTGCCAGCAGCCCGATGGCCACGGGGGAGACCCAGTACTTC. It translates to CASSPMATGETQYF.

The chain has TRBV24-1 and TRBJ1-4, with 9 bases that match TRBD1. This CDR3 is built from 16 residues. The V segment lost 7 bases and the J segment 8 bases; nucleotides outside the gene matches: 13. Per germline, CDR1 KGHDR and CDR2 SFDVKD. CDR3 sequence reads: CATSGPGTGSQEKLFF. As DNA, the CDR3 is TGTGCCACCAGCGGACCCGGGACAGGGTCTCAAGAAAAACTGTTTTTT.

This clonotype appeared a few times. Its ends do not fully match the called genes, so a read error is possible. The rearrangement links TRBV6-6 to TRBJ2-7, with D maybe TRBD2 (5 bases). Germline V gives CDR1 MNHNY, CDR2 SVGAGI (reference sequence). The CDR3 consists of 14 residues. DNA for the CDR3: TGTGCCGGCAGTTACGGGATAGGTGCCTACGAGCAGTACTTC. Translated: CAGSYGIGAYEQYF.

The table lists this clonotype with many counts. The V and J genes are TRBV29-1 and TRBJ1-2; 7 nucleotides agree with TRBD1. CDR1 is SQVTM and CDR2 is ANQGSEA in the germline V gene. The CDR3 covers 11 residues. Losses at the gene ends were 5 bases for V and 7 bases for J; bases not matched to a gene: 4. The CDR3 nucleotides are TGCAGCGTTTTTACAGGGGCTGGCTACACCTTC. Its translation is CSVFTGAGYTF.

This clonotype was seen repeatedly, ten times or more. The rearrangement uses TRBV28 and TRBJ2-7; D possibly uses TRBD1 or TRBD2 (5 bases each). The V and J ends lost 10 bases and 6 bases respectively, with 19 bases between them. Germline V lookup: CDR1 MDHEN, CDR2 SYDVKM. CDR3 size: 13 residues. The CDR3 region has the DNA TGTGCCACCAAGGGACGAAACGGGCTCGAGCAGTACTTC. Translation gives CATKGRNGLEQYF.

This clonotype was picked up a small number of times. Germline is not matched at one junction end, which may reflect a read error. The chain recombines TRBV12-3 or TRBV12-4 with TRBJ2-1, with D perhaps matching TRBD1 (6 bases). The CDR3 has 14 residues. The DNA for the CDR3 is TGTGCCAACAGTAATACAGGGACCTACAATGAGCAGTTCTTC. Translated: CANSNTGTYNEQFF.

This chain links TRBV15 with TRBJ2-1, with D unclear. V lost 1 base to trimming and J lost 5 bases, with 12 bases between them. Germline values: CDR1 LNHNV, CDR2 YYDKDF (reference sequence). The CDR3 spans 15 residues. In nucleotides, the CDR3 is TGTGCCACCAGCAGAGCTGGCCTCCCAAACAATGAGCAGTTCTTC. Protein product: CATSRAGLPNNEQFF.

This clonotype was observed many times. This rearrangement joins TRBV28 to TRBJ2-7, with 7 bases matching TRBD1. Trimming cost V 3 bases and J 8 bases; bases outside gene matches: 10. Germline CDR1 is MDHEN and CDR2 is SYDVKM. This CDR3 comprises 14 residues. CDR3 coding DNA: TGTGCCAGCAGTTTGGACAGGCCTAGACCCAAGCAGTACTTC. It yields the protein CASSLDRPRPKQYF.

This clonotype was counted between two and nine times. The CDR3 sequence: CASAAGTIYEQYF. CDR3 nucleotide sequence: TGTGCCAGTGCGGCAGGCACAATCTACGAGCAGTACTTC. The chain joins TRBV12-3 or TRBV12-4 to TRBJ2-7; no reliable D call. The CDR3 contains 13 residues. V lost 9 bases, J lost 3 bases, and 15 bases lay in between.

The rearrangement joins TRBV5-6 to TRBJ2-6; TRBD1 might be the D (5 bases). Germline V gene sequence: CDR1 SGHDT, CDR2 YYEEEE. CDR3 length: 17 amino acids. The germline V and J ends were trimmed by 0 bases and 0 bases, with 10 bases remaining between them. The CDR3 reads CASSLAGQGSGANVLTF. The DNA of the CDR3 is TGTGCCAGCAGCTTGGCAGGGCAGGGCTCTGGGGCCAACGTCCTGACTTTC.

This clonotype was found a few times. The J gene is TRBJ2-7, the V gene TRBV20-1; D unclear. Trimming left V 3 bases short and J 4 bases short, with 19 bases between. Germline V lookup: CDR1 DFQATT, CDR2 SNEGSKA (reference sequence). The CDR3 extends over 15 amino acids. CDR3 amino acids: CSASTVPLSPYEQYF. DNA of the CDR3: TGCAGTGCTAGCACGGTCCCTCTAAGCCCATACGAGCAGTACTTC.

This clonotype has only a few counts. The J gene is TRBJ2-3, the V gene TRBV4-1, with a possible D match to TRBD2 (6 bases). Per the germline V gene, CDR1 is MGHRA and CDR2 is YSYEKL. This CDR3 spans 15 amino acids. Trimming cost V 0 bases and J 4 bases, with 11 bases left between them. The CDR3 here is CASSQESAGSDTQYF. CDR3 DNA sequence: TGCGCCAGCAGCCAAGAATCAGCGGGCTCAGATACGCAGTATTTT.

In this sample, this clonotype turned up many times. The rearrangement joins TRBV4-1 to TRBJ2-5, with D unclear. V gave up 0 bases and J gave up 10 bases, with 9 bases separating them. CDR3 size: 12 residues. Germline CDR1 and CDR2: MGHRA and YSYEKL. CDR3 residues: CASSQDGYDQYF. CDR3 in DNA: TGCGCCAGCAGCCAAGATGGATACGACCAGTACTTC.

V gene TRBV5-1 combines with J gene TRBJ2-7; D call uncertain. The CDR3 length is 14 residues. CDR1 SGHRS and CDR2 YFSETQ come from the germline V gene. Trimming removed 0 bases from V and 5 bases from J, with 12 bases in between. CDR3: CASSLGASYDEQYF. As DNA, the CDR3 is TGCGCCAGCAGCTTGGGGGCTAGTTATGACGAGCAGTACTTC.

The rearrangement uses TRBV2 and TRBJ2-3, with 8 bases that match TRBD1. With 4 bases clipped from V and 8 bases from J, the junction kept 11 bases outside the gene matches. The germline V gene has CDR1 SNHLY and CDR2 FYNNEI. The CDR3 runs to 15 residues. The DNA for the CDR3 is TGTGCCAGCAGTGGACAGGGGCTACGAGGTGGTACGCAGTATTTT. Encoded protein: CASSGQGLRGGTQYF.

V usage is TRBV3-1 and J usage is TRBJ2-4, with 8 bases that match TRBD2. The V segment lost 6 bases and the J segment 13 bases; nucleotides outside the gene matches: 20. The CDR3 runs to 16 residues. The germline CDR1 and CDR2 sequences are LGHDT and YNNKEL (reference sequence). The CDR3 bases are TGTGCCAGCAGTCAATCTCTAGCGGGTGCTTACAATGAGCAGTACTTC. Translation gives CASSQSLAGAYNEQYF. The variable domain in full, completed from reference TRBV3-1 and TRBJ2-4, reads DTAVSQTPKYLVTQMGNDKSIKCEQNLGHDTMYWYKQDSKKFLKIMFSYNNKELIINETVPNRFSPKSPDKAHLNLHINSLELGDSAVYFCASSQSLAGAYNEQYFGAGTRLSVL.

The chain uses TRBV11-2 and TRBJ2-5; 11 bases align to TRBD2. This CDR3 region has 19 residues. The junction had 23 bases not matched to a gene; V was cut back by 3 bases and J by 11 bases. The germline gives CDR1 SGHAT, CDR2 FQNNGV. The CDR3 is CASSFLTAGGLAERHEQYF. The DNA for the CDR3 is TGTGCCAGCAGCTTCCTAACGGCAGGGGGACTAGCGGAGAGGCATGAGCAGTACTTC.

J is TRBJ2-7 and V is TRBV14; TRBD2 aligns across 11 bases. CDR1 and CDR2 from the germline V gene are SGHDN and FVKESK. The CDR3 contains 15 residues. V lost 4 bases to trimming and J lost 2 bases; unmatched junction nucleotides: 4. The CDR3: CASSPLAGAPYEQYF. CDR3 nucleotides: TGTGCCAGCAGCCCACTAGCGGGAGCCCCCTACGAGCAGTACTTC.